The 15 T cell receptor beta chains listed next were all sequenced from one sample in a study of T cell clonality in common variable immunodeficiency. Study-level points and caveats: Fewer deletions and N-nucleotide insertions were reportedly seen in common variable immunodeficiency TCR beta sequences.

Profiled with immunoSEQ multiplex PCR; TCRdb holds only in-frame clones, not every one. This sample carries tens of thousands of clones, none of them present only once. These receptors have no known antigen. Sequences were obtained from peripheral blood mononuclear cells. Source of these receptors: a human donor with common variable immunodeficiency.

About this clone: The read is 3 residues too short to cover the CDR3 end, so that end is filled in from the germline J gene. The chain combines TRBV2 with TRBJ1-2, with a weak D call TRBD1 (5 bases). Germline V lookup: CDR1 SNHLY, CDR2 FYNNEI. The CDR3 contains 14 residues. Partial CDR3 DNA: TGTGCCAGCAGTGAATTAGTCAGGGCAAGCGGC. Protein sequence: CASSELVRASG. Given in full, the CDR3 is CASSELVRASGYTF.

This clone turned up a few times. The read halts 3 residues ahead of the CDR3 end, with the missing end drawn from the germline J gene. The chain carries TRBV7-9 and TRBJ2-2; 7 bases agree with TRBD2. Trimming took 5 bases from V and 1 from J; bases not matched to a gene: 4. This CDR3 is 15 amino acids long. CDR1 and CDR2 from the germline V gene are SEHNR and FQNEAQ (reference sequence). The covered CDR3 bases are TGTGCCAGCAGCCTCGGACTAGAGAACACCGGGGAG. This translates into CASSLGLENTGE. The whole CDR3 protein is CASSLGLENTGELFF. Full variable domain (missing parts from reference TRBV7-9 and TRBJ2-2): DTGVSQNPRHKITKRGQNVTFRCDPISEHNRLYWYRQTLGQGPEFLTYFQNEAQLEKSRLLSDRFSAERPKGSFSTLEIQRTEQGDSAMYLCASSLGLENTGELFFGEGSRLTVL.

This clone was seen more than once but under ten times. Sequencing ends 3 residues short of the CDR3 end; the germline J gene provides the rest. The chain carries TRBV7-2 and TRBJ2-3; TRBD2 matches at 8 bases. The V and J ends lost 6 bases and 5 bases, in that order; junction bases with no gene match: 7. The germline gives CDR1 SGHTA, CDR2 FQGNSA. The CDR3 consists of 14 residues. The sequenced part of the CDR3 DNA is TGTGCCAGCAGTTACGGGGGGGGAGTAGATACG. Its protein is CASSYGGGVDT. The whole CDR3 reads CASSYGGGVDTQYF.

This clone has only a few counts. The CDR3 is cut off 3 residues early in the read; its end comes from the germline J gene. The chain joins TRBV18 to TRBJ1-5, with 7 nucleotides matching TRBD1. After removal of 0 bases from V and 3 bases from J, the junction contained 2 bases not matched to a gene. The germline V gene encodes CDR1 KGHSH and CDR2 LQKENI. The CDR3 is made up of 15 amino acids. The CDR3 bases that were read are TGTGCCAGCTCACCACCTGGGACAGTCAATCAGCCC. Translation gives CASSPPGTVNQP. The entire CDR3 protein reads CASSPPGTVNQPQHF.

This clone was seen more than once but under ten times. The missing CDR3 end, 3 residues past where the read stops, is filled in from the germline J gene. The chain is built from TRBV7-8 and TRBJ2-3; TRBD2 matches 12 bases. Germline lookup yields CDR1 SGHVS and CDR2 FQNEAQ. Trimming took 5 bases from V and 0 from J; bases not matched to a gene: 3. The CDR3 has 16 amino acids. The CDR3 sequence is CASSPTSGGSTDTQYF. Partial CDR3 DNA: TGTGCCAGCAGCCCTACTAGCGGGGGGAGCACAGATACG.

This clone was picked up a small number of times. The read ends 3 residues early relative to the CDR3; the germline J gene fills the gap. The rearrangement links TRBV6-2 or TRBV6-3 to TRBJ1-1; D not resolved. CDR3 size: 12 residues. Germline V CDR1 and CDR2: MNHEY, SVGEGT. The sequenced CDR3 bases are TGTGCCAGCAGCTCTATACTCAGGATA. Residues: CASSSILRI. The full CDR3 sequence reads CASSSILRIAFF.

This clone has a handful of counts. With the read ending 3 residues before the CDR3 end, the germline J gene is used to fill in that end. This sequence joins TRBV5-1 and TRBJ2-7, with 10 bases identical to TRBD2. This CDR3 contains 15 residues. The germline gives CDR1 SGHRS, CDR2 YFSETQ. V dropped 4 bases and J dropped 6; count of bases not matched to a gene: 10. The CDR3 region is CASSPLSGGAAEQYF. CDR3 DNA, as far as it was read: TGCGCCAGCAGCCCCCTCAGCGGGGGGGCCGCCGAG. Full variable domain (outside the CDR3, taken from reference TRBV5-1 and TRBJ2-7): KAGVTQTPRYLIKTRGQQVTLSCSPISGHRSVSWYQQTPGQGLQFLFEYFSETQRNKGNFPGRFSGRQFSNSRSEMNVSTLELGDSALYLCASSPLSGGAAEQYFGPGTRLTVT.

Worth noting for this clone: Read sequence stops 3 residues before the CDR3 end, and the germline J gene provides the missing end. This rearrangement joins TRBV29-1 to TRBJ1-2, with TRBD1 as a possible D gene (5 bases). Per germline, CDR1 SQVTM and CDR2 ANQGSEA. The germline V and J ends were trimmed by 6 bases and 0 bases, with 11 bases remaining between them. The CDR3 has 13 residues. The DNA read from the CDR3 is TGCAGCGTGGTCAGGGATACTAACTATGGC. This translates into CSVVRDTNYG. In full, the CDR3 reads CSVVRDTNYGYTF.

Many counts were recorded for this clone. Here the CDR3 reads CASSPRLALNTGELFF. CDR3 DNA (partial): TGTGCCAGTAGTCCCCGACTAGCGCTGAACACCGGGGAG. This sequence joins TRBV19 and TRBJ2-2, with 8 nucleotides matching TRBD2. The read falls 3 residues short of the CDR3 end, and the missing part is taken from the germline J gene. With V trimmed by 5 bases and J by 1 base, 6 bases remained unmatched. CDR1 LNHDA and CDR2 SQIVND come from the germline V gene (reference sequence). This CDR3 has 16 amino acids.

This clone was seen repeatedly, ten times or more. The missing CDR3 end, 3 residues past where the read stops, is filled in from the germline J gene. The chain links TRBV19 to TRBJ2-5; TRBD2 agrees at 13 bases. Germline V gene sequence: CDR1 LNHDA, CDR2 SQIVND (reference sequence). J was trimmed by 4 bases and V by 5 bases; bases with no gene match: 10. The CDR3 has 17 amino acids. CDR3 residues: CASSRTSGGHTSETQYF. CDR3 DNA, as far as it was read: TGTGCCAGTAGTCGGACTAGCGGGGGCCATACCTCAGAGACC.

As regards this clone: The observed sequence ends 3 residues before the CDR3 terminus, with the missing tail filled in from the germline J gene. V and J are TRBV7-9 and TRBJ1-2, with TRBD1 as a possible D gene (5 bases). Germline values: CDR1 SEHNR, CDR2 FQNEAQ (reference sequence). This CDR3 is built from 12 residues. V was clipped by 5 bases and J by 7 bases, with 11 bases between them. CDR3 bases read: TGTGCCAGCAGCGGAGGGGATCGTGGC. Protein: CASSGGDRG. The CDR3 reads in full as CASSGGDRGYTF.

Of note for this clone: The read comes to an end 3 residues before the CDR3 does, leaving the germline J gene to fill in the end. The chain is built from TRBV19 and TRBJ2-3; weak D call: TRBD2 (7 bases). The CDR3 is made up of 15 amino acids. The germline CDR1 and CDR2 sequences are LNHDA and SQIVND (reference sequence). Trimming shortened V by 3 bases and J by 2 bases, and 12 bases separated the two germline ends. CDR3 loop: CASSIRGANTDTQYF. The covered CDR3 bases are TGTGCCAGTAGTATTCGGGGGGCCAACACAGATACG.

This clone was detected a few times. The sequenced part of the CDR3 DNA is TGTGCCAGCAGGGGACTCCCCCTCAATTCACCC. Translated: CASRGLPLNSP. The complete CDR3 reads CASRGLPLNSPLHF. V gene TRBV6-2 or TRBV6-3 combines with J gene TRBJ1-6; D is possibly TRBD1 (5 bases). The CDR3 is cut off 3 residues early in the read; its end comes from the germline J gene. V shed 6 bases and J shed 7 bases, with 13 bases lying between them. Germline CDR1 reads MNHEY; CDR2 reads SVGEGT. This CDR3 spans 14 amino acids.

This clone showed up many times. The CDR3 end lies 3 residues beyond the end of the read and is filled in from the germline J gene. The chain couples TRBV19 to TRBJ2-3; D perhaps matches TRBD1 (5 bases). This CDR3 region has 15 residues. In germline, CDR1 is LNHDA, CDR2 SQIVND (reference sequence). Between the trimmed V and J ends, which lost 9 bases and 4 bases, there was a span of 20 bases. The CDR3 spells CASRDRGRGADTQYF. Partial CDR3 DNA: TGTGCCAGCAGAGATAGGGGTAGAGGTGCAGATACG.

Of note for this clone: The read gets to within 3 residues of the CDR3 end, and the germline J gene fills in the rest. V is TRBV18 and J is TRBJ2-7; 8 nucleotides match TRBD2. The trim removed 6 bases at V and 0 bases at J, leaving 10 bases unmatched. Per the germline V gene, CDR1 is KGHSH and CDR2 is LQKENI. The CDR3 is 16 amino acids. CDR3 bases read: TGTGCCAGCTCCCCCGGGGTAGCGGGGACCTCCTACGAG. Translating it yields CASSPGVAGTSYE. In full, the CDR3 reads CASSPGVAGTSYEQYF.